A single T cell receptor (beta chain) is shown here with its context. Its matching antigen is unknown. The sample is drawn from a study of cytomegalovirus exposure and HLA in healthy donors. PCR amplification relied on 60 Vbeta primers (plus 13 Jbeta primers). Produced via immunoSEQ multiplex PCR; TCRdb's table is partial and in-frame only. Seen in this sample are just over 20,000 clones; the ten most common clones hold 20% to 25%. This CDR3 is built from 12 residues. The germline gives CDR1 SQVTM, CDR2 ANQGSEA. Regarding the study as a whole: Certain sequence variants were highly shared and formed a cluster, and this cluster was likely a sequencing artifact. An assumption of roughly uniform sequencing depth across donors underlay the presence/absence analyses. Later, an analysis found that common viral pathogens appeared to be linked with several of the most significant clusters. Looking again later, the authors saw that most CMV-associated TCR beta chains seemed HLA-restricted.

The rearrangement joins TRBV29-1 to TRBJ2-5, with 9 bases that match TRBD1. The J call may be wrong; the DNA end is better matched by TRBJ2-7. What was sequenced was PBMCs. This TCR was recovered from a man in his sixties in good health and CMV-seropositive. This CDR3 is CSVRQGVYEQYF. In DNA form, the CDR3 reads TGCAGCGTTCGACAGGGGGTCTACGAGCAGTACTTC.